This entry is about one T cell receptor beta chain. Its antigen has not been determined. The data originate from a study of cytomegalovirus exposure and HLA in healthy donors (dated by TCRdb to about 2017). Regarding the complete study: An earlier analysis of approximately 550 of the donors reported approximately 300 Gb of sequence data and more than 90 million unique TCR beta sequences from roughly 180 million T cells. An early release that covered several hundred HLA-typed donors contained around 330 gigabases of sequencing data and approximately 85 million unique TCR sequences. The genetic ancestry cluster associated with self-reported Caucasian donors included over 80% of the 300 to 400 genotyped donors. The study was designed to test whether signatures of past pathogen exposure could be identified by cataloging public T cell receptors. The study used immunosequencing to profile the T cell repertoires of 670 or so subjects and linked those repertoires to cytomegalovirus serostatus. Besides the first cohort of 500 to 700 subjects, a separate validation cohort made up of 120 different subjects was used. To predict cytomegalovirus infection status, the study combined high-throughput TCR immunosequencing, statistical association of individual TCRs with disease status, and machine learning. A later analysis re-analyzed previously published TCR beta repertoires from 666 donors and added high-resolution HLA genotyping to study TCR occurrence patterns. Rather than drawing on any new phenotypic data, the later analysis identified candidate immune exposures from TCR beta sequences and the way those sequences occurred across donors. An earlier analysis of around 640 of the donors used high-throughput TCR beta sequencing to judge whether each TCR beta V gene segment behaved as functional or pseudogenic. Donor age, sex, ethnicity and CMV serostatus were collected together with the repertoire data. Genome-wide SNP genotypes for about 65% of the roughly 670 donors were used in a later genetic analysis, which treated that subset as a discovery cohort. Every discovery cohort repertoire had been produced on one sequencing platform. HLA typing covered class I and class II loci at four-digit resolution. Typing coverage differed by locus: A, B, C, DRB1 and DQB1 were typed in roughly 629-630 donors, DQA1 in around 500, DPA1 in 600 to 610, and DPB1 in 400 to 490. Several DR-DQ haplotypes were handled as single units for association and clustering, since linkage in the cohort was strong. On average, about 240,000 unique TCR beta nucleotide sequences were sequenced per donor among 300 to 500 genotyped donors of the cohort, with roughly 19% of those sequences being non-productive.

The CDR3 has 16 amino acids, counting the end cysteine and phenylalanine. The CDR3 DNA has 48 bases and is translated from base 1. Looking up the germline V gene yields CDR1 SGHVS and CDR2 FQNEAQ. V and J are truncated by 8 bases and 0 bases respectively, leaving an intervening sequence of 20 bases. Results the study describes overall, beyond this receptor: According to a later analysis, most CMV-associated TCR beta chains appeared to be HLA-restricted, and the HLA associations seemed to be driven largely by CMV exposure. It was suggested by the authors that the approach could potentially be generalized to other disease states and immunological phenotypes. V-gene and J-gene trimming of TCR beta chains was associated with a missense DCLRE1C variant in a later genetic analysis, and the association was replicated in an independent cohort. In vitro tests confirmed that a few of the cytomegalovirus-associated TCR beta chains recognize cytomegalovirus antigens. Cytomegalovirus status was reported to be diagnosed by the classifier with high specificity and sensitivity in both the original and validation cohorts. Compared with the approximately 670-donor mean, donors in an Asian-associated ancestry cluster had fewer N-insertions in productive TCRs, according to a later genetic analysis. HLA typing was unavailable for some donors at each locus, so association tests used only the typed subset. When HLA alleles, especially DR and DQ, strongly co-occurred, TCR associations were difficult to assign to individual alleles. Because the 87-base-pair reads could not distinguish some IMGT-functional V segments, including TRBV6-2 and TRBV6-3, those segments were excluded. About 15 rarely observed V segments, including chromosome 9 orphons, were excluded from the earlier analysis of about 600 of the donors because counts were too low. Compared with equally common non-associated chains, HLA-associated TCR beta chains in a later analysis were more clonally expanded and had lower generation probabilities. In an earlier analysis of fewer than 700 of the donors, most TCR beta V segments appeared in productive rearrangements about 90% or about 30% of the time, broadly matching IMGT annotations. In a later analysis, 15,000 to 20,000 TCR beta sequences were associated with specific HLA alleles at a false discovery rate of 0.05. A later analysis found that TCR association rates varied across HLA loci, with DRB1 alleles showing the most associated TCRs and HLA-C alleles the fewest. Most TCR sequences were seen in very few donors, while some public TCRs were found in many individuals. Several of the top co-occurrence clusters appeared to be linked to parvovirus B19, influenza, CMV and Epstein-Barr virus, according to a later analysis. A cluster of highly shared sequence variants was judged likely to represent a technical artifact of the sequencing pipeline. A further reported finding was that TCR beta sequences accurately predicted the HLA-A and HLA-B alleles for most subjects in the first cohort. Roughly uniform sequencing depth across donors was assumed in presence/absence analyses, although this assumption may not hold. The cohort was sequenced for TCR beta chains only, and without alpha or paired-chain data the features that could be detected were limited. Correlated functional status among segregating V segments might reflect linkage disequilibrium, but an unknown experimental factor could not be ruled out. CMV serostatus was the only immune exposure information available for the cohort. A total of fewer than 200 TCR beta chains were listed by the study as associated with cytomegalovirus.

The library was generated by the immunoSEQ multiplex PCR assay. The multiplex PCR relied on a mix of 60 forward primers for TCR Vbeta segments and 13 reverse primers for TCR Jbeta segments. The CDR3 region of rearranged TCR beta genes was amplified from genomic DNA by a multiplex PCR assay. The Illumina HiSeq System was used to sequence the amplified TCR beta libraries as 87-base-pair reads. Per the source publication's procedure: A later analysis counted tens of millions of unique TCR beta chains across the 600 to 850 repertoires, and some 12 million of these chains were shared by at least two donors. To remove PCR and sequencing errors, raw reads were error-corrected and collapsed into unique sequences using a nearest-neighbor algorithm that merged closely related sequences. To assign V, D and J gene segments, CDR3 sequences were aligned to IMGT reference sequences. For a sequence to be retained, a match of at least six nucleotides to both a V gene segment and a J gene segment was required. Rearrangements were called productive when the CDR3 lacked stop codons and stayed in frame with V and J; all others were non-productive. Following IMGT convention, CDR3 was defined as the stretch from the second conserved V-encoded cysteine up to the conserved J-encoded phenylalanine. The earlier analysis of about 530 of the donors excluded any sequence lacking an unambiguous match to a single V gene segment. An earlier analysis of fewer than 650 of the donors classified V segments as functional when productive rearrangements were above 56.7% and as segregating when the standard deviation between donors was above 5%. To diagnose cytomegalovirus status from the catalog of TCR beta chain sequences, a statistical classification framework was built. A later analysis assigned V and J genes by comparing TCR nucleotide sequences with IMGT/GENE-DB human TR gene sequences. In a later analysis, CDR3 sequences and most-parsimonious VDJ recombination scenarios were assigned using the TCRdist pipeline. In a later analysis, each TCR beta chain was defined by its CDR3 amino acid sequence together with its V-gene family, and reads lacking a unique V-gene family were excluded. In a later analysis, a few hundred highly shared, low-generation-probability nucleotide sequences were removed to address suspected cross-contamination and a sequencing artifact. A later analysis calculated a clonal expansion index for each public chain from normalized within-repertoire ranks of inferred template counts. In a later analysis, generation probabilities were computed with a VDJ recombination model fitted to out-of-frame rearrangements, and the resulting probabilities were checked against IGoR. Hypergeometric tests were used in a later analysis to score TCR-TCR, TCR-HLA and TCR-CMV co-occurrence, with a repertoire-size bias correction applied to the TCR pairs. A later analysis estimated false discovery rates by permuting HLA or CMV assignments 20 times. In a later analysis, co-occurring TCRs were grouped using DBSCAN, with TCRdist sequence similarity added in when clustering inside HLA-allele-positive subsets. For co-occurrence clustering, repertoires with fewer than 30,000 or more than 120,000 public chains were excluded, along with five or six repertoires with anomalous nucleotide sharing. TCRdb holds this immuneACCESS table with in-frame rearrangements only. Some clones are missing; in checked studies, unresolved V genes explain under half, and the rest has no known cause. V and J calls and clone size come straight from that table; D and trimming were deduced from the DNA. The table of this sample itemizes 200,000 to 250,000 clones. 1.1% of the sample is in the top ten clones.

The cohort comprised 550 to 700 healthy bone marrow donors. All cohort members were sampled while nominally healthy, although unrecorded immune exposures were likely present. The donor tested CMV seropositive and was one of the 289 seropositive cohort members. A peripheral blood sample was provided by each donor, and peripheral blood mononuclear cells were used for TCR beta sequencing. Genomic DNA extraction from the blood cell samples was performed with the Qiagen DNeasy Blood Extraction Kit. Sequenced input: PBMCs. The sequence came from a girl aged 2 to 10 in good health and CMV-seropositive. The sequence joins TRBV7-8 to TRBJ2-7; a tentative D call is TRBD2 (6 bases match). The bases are TGTGCCAGCCAGTGGGATTGGGACTCGACCTCCTACGAGCAGTACTTC. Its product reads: CASQWDWDSTSYEQYF.